This T cell receptor (beta chain) derives from a study of blood T cell repertoires in COVID-19. On the study more broadly: Acute and convalescent COVID-19 samples came from the United States, Italy and Spain.

Only in-frame clones appear in the TCRdb table, and some are missing; sequencing was by immunoSEQ multiplex PCR. The data hold 260,000 or so clones, with 80% to 90% observed a single time. Patients in Seattle were enrolled during active infection, then followed longitudinally. The CDR3 length is 15 residues. V gave up 5 bases and J gave up 3 bases; unmatched junction bases: 8. CDR1 is MGHRA and CDR2 is YSYEKL in the germline V gene. The rearrangement joins TRBV4-1 to TRBJ1-2; TRBD1 matches at 8 bases. The sequenced sample was peripheral blood. This sequence originates from a woman aged 80 or older with COVID-19, enrolled during active disease. CDR3 region: CASSSGGGLDYGYTF. CDR3 nucleotide sequence: TGCGCCAGCAGCTCAGGGGGCGGGTTGGACTATGGCTACACCTTC.